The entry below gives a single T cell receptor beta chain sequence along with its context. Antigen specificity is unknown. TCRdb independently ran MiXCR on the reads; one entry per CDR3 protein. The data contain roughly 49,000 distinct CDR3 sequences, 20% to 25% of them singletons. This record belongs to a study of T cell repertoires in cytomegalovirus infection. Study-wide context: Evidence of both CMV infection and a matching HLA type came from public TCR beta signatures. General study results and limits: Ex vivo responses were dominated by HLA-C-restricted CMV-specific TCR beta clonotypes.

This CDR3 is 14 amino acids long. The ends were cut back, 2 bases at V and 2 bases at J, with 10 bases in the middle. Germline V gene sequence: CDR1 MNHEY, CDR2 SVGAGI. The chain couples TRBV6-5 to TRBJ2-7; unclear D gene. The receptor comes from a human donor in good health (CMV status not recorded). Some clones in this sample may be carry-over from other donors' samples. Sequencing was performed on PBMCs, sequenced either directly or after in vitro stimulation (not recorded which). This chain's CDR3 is CASSYGQATYEQYF. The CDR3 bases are TGTGCCAGCAGTTACGGCCAGGCTACCTACGAGCAGTACTTC.